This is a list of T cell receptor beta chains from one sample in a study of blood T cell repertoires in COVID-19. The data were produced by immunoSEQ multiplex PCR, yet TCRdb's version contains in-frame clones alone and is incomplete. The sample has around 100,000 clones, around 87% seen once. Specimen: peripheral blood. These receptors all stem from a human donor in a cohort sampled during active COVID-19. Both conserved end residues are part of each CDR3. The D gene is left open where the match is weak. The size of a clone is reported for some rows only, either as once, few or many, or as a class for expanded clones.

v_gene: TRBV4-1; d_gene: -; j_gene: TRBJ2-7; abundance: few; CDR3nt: TGCGCCAGCAGCCCTTCCGGACAGTCCTACGAGCAGTACTTC; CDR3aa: CASSPSGQSYEQYF
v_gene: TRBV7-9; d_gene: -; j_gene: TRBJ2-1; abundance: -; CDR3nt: TGTGCCAGCAGCTTAGGTGCACAGTTTACTGAGCAGTTCTTC; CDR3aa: CASSLGAQFTEQFF
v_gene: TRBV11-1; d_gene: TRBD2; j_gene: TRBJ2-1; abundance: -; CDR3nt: TGTGCCAGCAGCGTATCTGGGACTAGCGTCTACAATGAGCAGTTCTTC; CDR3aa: CASSVSGTSVYNEQFF
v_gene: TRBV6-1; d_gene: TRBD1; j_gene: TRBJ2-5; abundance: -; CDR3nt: TGTGCCAGCAGTGCTAGCACCGGACAGGACAAAGAGACCCAGTACTTC; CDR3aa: CASSASTGQDKETQYF
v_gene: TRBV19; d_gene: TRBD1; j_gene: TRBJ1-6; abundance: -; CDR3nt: TGTGCCAGTAGTATGGGGACAGTCTCCTATAATTCACCCCTCCACTTT; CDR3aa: CASSMGTVSYNSPLHF
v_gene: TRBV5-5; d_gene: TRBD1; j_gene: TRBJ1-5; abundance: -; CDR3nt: TGTGCCAGCAGCTTGGAGGGACAGGGCAGGGGTCAGCCCCAGCATTTT; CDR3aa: CASSLEGQGRGQPQHF
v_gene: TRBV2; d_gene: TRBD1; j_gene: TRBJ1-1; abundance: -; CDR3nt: TGTGCCAGCAGTCTCTTCCCTTGGGGCAGGGGGATTTTTACTGAAGCTTTCTTT; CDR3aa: CASSLFPWGRGIFTEAFF
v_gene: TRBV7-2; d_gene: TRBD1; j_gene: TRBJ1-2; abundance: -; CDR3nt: TGTGCCAGCAGCCCGATGACAGGGTGGGGCTACACCTTC; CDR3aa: CASSPMTGWGYTF
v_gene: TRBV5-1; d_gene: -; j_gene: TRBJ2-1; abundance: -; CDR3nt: TGCGCCAGCAGCCCAATTCGGGGCAATGAGCAGTTCTTC; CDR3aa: CASSPIRGNEQFF
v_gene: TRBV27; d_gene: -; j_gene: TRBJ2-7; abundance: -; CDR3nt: TGTGCCAGCAGCCACAGTTCTTACGAGCAGTACTTC; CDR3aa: CASSHSSYEQYF
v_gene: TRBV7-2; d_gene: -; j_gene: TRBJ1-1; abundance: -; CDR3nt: TGTGCCAGCAGCTTAATTGAAACGGGGTTCGGGGACACTGAAGCTTTCTTT; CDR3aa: CASSLIETGFGDTEAFF
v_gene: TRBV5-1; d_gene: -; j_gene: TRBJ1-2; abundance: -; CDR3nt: TGCGCCAGCAGCGCGGAATCTAACTATGGCTACACCTTC; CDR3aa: CASSAESNYGYTF
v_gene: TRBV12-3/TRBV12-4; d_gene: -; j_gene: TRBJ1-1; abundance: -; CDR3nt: TGTGCCAGCAGTTTAGGGGTACAGTCTGAAGCTTTCTTT; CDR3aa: CASSLGVQSEAFF
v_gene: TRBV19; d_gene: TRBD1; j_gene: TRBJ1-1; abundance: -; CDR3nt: TGTGCCAGTAGTATACGCCGGGACAGGGCTGAAGCTTTCTTT; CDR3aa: CASSIRRDRAEAFF
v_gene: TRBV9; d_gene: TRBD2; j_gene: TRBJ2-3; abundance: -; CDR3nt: TGTGCCAGCAGCGTAGAGGGGGAAGTTAGCGGGGGCCCAGATACGCAGTATTTT; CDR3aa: CASSVEGEVSGGPDTQYF
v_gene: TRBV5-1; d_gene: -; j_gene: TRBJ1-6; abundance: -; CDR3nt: TGCGCCAGCAGACAACAGCGGGACTCACCCCTCCACTTT; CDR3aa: CASRQQRDSPLHF
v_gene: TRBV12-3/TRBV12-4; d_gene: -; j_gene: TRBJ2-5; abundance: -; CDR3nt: TGTGCCAGCAGCAGCGTCCAGACCCAGTACTTC; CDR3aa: CASSSVQTQYF
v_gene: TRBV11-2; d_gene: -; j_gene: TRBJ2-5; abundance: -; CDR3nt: TGTGCCAGCAGCCCGGGACTGCAAGAGACCCAGTACTTC; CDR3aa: CASSPGLQETQYF
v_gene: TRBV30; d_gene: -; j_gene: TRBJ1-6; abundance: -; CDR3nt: TGTGCCTGGAGACAAGGGGATATGGGTAATTCACCCCTCCACTTT; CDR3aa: CAWRQGDMGNSPLHF
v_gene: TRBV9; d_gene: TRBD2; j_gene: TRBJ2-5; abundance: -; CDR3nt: TGTGCCAGCAGCCCGGGGGGGCGGGGAGAGACCCAGTACTTC; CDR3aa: CASSPGGRGETQYF
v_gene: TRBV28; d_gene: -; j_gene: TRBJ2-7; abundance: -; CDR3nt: TGTGCCAGCGACTGGAGCAGAGAACGTCTCTTCTCCTACGAGCAGTACTTC; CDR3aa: CASDWSRERLFSYEQYF
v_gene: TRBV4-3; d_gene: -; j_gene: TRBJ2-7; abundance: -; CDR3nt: TGCGCCAGCAGCCCCAACACCGGGATGAGGGAGCAGTACTTC; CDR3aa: CASSPNTGMREQYF
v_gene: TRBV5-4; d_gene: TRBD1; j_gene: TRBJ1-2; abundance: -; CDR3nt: TGTGCCAGCAGCTTGGCCGCGGGACCGACAGGGGGCTATGGCTACACCTTC; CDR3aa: CASSLAAGPTGGYGYTF
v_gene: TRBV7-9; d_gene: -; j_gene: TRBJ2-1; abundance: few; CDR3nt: TGTGCCAGCAGCTTAGCAAACAGGGTAGACAATGAGCAGTTCTTC; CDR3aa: CASSLANRVDNEQFF
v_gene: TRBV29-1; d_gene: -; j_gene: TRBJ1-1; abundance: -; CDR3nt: TGCAGCGCCGGGACAAGGAACACTGAAGCTTTCTTT; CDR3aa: CSAGTRNTEAFF
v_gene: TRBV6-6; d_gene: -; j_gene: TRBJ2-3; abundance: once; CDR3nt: TGTGCCAGCAGTAAGATCCTAACGCAGTATTTT; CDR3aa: CASSKILTQYF
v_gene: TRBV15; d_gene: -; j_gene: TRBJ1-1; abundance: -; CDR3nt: TGTGCCACCAGCAGAGAAATCGGACAGCTTATGAACACTGAAGCTTTCTTT; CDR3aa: CATSREIGQLMNTEAFF
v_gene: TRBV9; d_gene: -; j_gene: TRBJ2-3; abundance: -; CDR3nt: TGTGCCAGCAGCGTAGGAAGGAGGGAGGCAGATACGCAGTATTTT; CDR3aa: CASSVGRREADTQYF
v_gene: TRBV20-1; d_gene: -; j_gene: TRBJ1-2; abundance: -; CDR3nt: TGCAGTGCTGCAGGGGTAAGGGGCTACACCTTC; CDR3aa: CSAAGVRGYTF
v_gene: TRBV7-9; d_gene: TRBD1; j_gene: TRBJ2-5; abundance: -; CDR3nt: TGTGCCAGCAGCTTAGTCGGGACAGAAGAGACCCAGTACTTC; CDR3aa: CASSLVGTEETQYF
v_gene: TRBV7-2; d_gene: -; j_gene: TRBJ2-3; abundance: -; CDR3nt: TGTGCCAGCAGCTTAGCCGGGTCCGGCACGCAGTATTTT; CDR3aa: CASSLAGSGTQYF